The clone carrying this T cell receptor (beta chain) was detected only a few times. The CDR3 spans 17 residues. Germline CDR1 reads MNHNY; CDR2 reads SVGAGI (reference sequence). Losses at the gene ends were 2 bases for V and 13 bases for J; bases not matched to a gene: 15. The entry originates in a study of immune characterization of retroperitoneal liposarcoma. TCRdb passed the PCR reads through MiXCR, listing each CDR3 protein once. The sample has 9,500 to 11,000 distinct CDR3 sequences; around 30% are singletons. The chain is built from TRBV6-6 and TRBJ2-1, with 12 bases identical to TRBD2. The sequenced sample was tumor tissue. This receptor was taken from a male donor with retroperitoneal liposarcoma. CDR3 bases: TGTGCCAGCAGTTACATCCTTCTAGCGGGGGGGCCAAAGACCCAGTTCTTC. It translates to CASSYILLAGGPKTQFF.